The rows below give T cell receptor beta chains drawn from one sample of a study of T-cell memory formation after mild COVID-19. TCRdb re-analysed the 5' RACE reads in MiXCR, keeping a single row per CDR3 protein. This table holds approximately 430,000 distinct CDR3 sequences, 20% to 30% found once. Sequenced sample: PBMCs or a T cell subset sorted from them (not recorded which). The origin of the receptors is an adult woman who had mild COVID-19 (a few samples of this study predate the infection). Cell type and time point are not known. Each CDR3 is given with its conserved first and last residue. D genes are given only for firm matches. Size tells how often a clone was seen (once, few, many) or the class of an expanded clone, and some rows leave it out.

v_call	clone_size	j_call	d_call	cdr3_aa	cdr3_nt
TRBV5-1	many	TRBJ1-2	TRBD1	CASSGGRTGGGGYTF	TGCGCCAGCAGCGGGGGCCGGACAGGGGGCGGCGGCTACACCTTC
TRBV4-1	.	TRBJ2-3	.	CASSRTFGGVTDTQYF	TGCGCCAGCAGCCGTACTTTTGGCGGGGTAACAGATACGCAGTATTTT
TRBV7-2	few	TRBJ2-3	.	CASSYRQGGHHTQYF	TGTGCCAGCAGCTACCGACAGGGAGGTCATCATACGCAGTATTTT
TRBV30	few	TRBJ1-6	.	CAWSPRAGQRPPLHF	TGTGCCTGGAGTCCGCGGGCGGGACAAAGGCCACCCCTCCACTTT
TRBV29-1	.	TRBJ1-1	.	CSVLREGTKAFF	TGCAGCGTCCTCCGGGAGGGCACGAAAGCTTTCTTT
TRBV6-5	few	TRBJ1-5	.	CASSPRFSNQPQHF	TGTGCCAGCAGCCCTAGGTTTAGCAATCAGCCCCAGCATTTT
TRBV6-5	.	TRBJ1-4	TRBD1	CASSYRGTGGEKLFF	TGTGCCAGCAGTTACAGAGGGACAGGGGGTGAAAAACTGTTTTTT
TRBV7-9	once	TRBJ2-1	.	CASSFDREGYNEQFF	TGTGCCAGCAGCTTTGACAGGGAGGGTTACAATGAGCAGTTCTTC
TRBV29-1	.	TRBJ2-5	.	CSVEWGVGETQYF	TGCAGCGTTGAATGGGGGGTTGGGGAGACCCAGTACTTC
TRBV19	.	TRBJ1-4	.	CASSPEGFPEKLFF	TGTGCCAGTAGTCCGGAGGGCTTCCCTGAAAAACTGTTTTTT
TRBV24-1	few	TRBJ2-4	TRBD1	CATSAADRTHKNIQYF	TGTGCCACCAGTGCCGCGGACAGGACCCACAAAAACATTCAGTACTTC
TRBV10-3	.	TRBJ1-1	TRBD1	CAIRSTQGFRTEAFF	TGTGCCATCAGATCGACACAGGGGTTCCGCACTGAAGCTTTCTTT
TRBV9	few	TRBJ2-7	TRBD2	CASSVGTSFYEQYF	TGTGCCAGCAGCGTCGGGACTAGCTTCTACGAGCAGTACTTC
TRBV2	few	TRBJ2-7	.	CASGWQGTYEQYF	TGTGCCAGCGGGTGGCAGGGAACCTACGAGCAGTACTTC
TRBV3-1	once	TRBJ2-3	TRBD2	CASSHISSGSTDTQYF	TGTGCCAGCAGCCATATCTCTAGCGGGAGCACAGATACGCAGTATTTT
TRBV6-4	few	TRBJ2-3	TRBD2	CASSDSETSGGTDTQYF	TGTGCCAGCAGTGACTCGGAGACTAGCGGGGGCACAGATACGCAGTATTTT
TRBV7-2	few	TRBJ2-1	TRBD1	CASSRQGTYNEQFF	TGTGCCAGCTCTCGACAGGGGACCTACAATGAGCAGTTCTTC
TRBV6-5	few	TRBJ1-1	TRBD1	CASTYAGTGRTEAFF	TGTGCCAGCACATACGCCGGGACAGGGAGGACTGAAGCTTTCTTT
TRBV3-1	.	TRBJ1-6	TRBD1	CASSQAGGISSSYNSPLHF	TGTGCCAGCAGCCAAGCAGGGGGCATCTCGAGCTCCTATAATTCACCCCTCCACTTT
TRBV11-1	.	TRBJ1-6	.	CASSLARAGNSPLHF	TGTGCCAGCAGCTTAGCGCGGGCCGGGAATTCACCCCTCCACTTT
TRBV24-1	.	TRBJ1-1	TRBD1	CATSDRQGAAFF	TGTGCCACCAGTGACAGACAGGGTGCGGCTTTCTTT
TRBV12-5	many	TRBJ2-4	.	CASGLIPNGPGAGNIQYF	TGTGCTAGTGGTTTGATCCCAAACGGGCCGGGAGCCGGAAACATTCAGTACTTC
TRBV5-5	few	TRBJ2-5	.	CVSSLIGPPGQETQYF	TGTGTCAGCAGCTTGATAGGACCCCCCGGTCAAGAGACCCAGTACTTC
TRBV10-3	few	TRBJ2-1	TRBD2	CAISGTRGEQFF	TGTGCCATCTCCGGGACTAGGGGTGAGCAGTTCTTC
TRBV7-2	few	TRBJ2-3	.	CASSLWGRSTDTQYF	TGTGCCAGCAGCCTCTGGGGGAGGAGCACAGATACGCAGTATTTT
TRBV4-2	.	TRBJ2-3	TRBD2	CASSPRTSGDSDTQYF	TGTGCCAGCAGCCCTAGGACTAGCGGGGACAGTGACACGCAGTATTTT
TRBV5-1	few	TRBJ2-1	.	CASSRGQNYNEQFF	TGCGCCAGCAGCCGAGGACAGAATTACAATGAGCAGTTCTTC
TRBV7-9	few	TRBJ2-3	TRBD2	CASSPRLAGTSTDTQYF	TGTGCCAGCAGCCCGCGACTAGCGGGGACTAGCACAGATACGCAGTATTTT
TRBV12-3/TRBV12-4	.	TRBJ2-1	TRBD2	CASSLGGRAGFF	TGTGCCAGCAGTTTGGGCGGGAGGGCCGGGTTCTTC
TRBV6-4	many	TRBJ2-3	TRBD2	CASARTSGSADTQYF	TGTGCCAGCGCCAGGACTAGCGGGAGTGCAGATACGCAGTATTTT
TRBV20-1	many	TRBJ1-5	.	CSASGGMGNQPQHF	TGCAGTGCTAGCGGGGGTATGGGCAATCAGCCCCAGCATTTT